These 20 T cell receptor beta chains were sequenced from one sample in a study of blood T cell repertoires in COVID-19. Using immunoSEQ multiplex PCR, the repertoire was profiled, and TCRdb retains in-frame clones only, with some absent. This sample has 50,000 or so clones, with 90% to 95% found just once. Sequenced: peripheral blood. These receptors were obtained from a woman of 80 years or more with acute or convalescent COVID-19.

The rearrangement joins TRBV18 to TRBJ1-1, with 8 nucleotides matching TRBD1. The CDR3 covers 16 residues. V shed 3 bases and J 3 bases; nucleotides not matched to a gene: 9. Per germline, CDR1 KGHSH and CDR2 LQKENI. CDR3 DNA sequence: TGTGCCAGCTCACCCAAGCCAGGGGGCCAACACACTGAAGCTTTCTTT. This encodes CASSPKPGGQHTEAFF.

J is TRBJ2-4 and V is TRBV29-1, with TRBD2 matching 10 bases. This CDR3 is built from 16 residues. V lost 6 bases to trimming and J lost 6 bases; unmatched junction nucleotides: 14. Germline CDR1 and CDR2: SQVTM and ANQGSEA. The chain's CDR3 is CSVLGASGSHGNIQYF. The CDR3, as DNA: TGCAGCGTACTCGGGGCTAGCGGGAGTCACGGAAACATTCAGTACTTC.

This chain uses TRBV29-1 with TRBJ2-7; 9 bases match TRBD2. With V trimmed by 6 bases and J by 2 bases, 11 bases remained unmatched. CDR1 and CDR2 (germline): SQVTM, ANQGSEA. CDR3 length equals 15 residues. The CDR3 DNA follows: TGCAGCGTGGCCTTTAGCGGGGGCCCCCCCTACGAGCAGTACTTC. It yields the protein CSVAFSGGPPYEQYF.

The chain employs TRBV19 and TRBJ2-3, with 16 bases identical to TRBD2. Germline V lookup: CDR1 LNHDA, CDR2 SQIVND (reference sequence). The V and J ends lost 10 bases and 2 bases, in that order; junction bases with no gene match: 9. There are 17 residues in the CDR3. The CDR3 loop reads CATSGTSGRALTDTQYF. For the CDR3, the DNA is TGTGCCACCTCCGGGACTAGCGGGAGGGCCCTCACAGATACGCAGTATTTT.

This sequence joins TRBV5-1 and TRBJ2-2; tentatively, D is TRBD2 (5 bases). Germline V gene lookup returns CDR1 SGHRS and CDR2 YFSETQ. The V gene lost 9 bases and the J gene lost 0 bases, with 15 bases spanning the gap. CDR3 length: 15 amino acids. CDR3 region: CATARDPTNTGELFF. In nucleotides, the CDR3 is TGCGCCACGGCTCGGGATCCAACGAACACCGGGGAGCTGTTTTTT.

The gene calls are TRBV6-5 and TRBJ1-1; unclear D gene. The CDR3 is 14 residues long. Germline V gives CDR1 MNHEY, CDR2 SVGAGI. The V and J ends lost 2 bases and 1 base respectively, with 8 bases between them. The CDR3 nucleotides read TGTGCCAGCAGTTACCGTGGCAAGAACACTGAAGCTTTCTTT. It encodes CASSYRGKNTEAFF.

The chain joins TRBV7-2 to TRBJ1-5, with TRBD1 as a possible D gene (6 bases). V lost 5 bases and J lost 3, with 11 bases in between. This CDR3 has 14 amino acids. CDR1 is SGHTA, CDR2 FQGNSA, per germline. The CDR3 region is CASSPDSFNQPQHF. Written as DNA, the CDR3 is TGTGCCAGCAGCCCGGACAGCTTCAATCAGCCCCAGCATTTT.

The CDR3 protein is CASSRTANSNSPPGYTF. CDR3 in DNA: TGTGCCAGCAGCAGGACAGCGAATTCAAATAGTCCCCCTGGCTACACCTTC. This rearrangement joins TRBV6-2 or TRBV6-3 to TRBJ1-2, with a weak D call TRBD1 (6 bases). Germline loops: CDR1 MNHEY, CDR2 SVGEGT. CDR3 size: 17 residues. V was cut by 6 bases and J by 7 bases, with 27 bases left in between.

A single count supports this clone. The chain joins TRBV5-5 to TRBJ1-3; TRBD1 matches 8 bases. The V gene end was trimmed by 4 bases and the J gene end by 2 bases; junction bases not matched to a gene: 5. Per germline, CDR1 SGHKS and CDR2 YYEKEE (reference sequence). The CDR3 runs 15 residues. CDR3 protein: CASSDTTGAGNTIYF. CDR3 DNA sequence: TGTGCCAGCAGCGATACGACAGGGGCTGGAAACACCATATATTTT. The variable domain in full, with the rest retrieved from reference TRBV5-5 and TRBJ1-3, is DAGVTQSPTHLIKTRGQQVTLRCSPISGHKSVSWYQQVLGQGPQFIFQYYEKEERGRGNFPDRFSARQFPNYSSELNVNALLLGDSALYLCASSDTTGAGNTIYFGEGSWLTVV.

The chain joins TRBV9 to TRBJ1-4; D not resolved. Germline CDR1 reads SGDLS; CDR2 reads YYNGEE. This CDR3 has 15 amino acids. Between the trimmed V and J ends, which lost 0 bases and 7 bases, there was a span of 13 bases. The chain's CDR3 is CASSVGHSAGEKLFF. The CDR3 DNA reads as TGTGCCAGCAGCGTAGGCCATTCGGCGGGTGAAAAACTGTTTTTT.

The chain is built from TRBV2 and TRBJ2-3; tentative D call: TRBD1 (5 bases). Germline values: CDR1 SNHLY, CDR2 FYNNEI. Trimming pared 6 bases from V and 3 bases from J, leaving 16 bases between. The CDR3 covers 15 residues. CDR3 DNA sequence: TGTGCCAGCAGCCCCCCAGGGCTTGGAACAGATACGCAGTATTTT. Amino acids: CASSPPGLGTDTQYF.

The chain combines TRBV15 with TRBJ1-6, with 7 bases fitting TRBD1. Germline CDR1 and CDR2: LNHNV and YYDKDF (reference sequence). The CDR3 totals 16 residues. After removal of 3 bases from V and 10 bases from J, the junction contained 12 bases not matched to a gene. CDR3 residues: CATSRGQPSGGSPLHF. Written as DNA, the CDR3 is TGTGCCACCAGCAGGGGACAGCCCTCTGGGGGGTCACCCCTCCACTTT.

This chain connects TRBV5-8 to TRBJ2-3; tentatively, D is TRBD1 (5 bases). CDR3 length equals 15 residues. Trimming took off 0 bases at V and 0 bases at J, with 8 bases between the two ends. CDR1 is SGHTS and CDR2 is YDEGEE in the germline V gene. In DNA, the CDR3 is TGTGCCAGCAGCTTGGTACAGGATAGCACAGATACGCAGTATTTT. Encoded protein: CASSLVQDSTDTQYF.

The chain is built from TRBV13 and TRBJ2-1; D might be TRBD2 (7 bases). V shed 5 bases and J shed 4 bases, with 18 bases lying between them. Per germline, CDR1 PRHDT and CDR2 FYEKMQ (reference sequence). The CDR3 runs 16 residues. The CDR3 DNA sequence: TGTGCCAGCAGCGCCCTAGGGGGGGCCCCTTACAATGAGCAGTTCTTC. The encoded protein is CASSALGGAPYNEQFF.

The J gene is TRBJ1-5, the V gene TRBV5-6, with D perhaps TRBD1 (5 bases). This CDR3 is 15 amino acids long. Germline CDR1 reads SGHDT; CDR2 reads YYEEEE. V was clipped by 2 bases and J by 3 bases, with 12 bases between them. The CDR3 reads CASSFFQGINQPQHF. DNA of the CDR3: TGTGCCAGCAGCTTCTTCCAGGGTATCAATCAGCCCCAGCATTTT.

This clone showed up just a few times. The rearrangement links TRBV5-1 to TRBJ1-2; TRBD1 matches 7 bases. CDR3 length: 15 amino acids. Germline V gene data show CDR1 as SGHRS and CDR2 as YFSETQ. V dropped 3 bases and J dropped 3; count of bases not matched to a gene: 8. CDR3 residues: CASSYGGQIDYGYTF. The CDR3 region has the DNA TGCGCCAGCAGCTATGGGGGACAGATCGACTATGGCTACACCTTC. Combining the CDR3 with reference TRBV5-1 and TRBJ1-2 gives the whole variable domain KAGVTQTPRYLIKTRGQQVTLSCSPISGHRSVSWYQQTPGQGLQFLFEYFSETQRNKGNFPGRFSGRQFSNSRSEMNVSTLELGDSALYLCASSYGGQIDYGYTFGSGTRLTVV.

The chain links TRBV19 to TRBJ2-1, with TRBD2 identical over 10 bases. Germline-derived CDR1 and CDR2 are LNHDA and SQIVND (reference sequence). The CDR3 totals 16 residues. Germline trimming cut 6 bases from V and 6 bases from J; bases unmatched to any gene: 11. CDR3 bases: TGTGCCAGTAGAGGCCTTACTAGCGGGATTGGCAATGAGCAGTTCTTC. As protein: CASRGLTSGIGNEQFF.

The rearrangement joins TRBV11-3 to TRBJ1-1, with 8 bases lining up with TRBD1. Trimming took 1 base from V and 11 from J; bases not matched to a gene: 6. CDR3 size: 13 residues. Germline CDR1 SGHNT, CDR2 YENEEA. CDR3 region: CASSLGTGRGAFF. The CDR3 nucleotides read TGTGCCAGCAGCTTAGGGACAGGGAGGGGGGCTTTCTTT.

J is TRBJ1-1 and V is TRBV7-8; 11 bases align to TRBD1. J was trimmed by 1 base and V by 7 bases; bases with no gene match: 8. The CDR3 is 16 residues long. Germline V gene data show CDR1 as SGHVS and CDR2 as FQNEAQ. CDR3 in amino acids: CASTPGQGAWNTEAFF. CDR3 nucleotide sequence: TGTGCCAGCACCCCCGGACAGGGGGCTTGGAACACTGAAGCTTTCTTT.

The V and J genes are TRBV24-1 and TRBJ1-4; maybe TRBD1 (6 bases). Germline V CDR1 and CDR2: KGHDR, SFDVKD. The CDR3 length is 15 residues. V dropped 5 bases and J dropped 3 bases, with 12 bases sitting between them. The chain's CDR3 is CATSGGDIANEKLFF. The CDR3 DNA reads TGTGCCACCAGTGGTGGGGACATTGCTAATGAAAAACTGTTTTTT.